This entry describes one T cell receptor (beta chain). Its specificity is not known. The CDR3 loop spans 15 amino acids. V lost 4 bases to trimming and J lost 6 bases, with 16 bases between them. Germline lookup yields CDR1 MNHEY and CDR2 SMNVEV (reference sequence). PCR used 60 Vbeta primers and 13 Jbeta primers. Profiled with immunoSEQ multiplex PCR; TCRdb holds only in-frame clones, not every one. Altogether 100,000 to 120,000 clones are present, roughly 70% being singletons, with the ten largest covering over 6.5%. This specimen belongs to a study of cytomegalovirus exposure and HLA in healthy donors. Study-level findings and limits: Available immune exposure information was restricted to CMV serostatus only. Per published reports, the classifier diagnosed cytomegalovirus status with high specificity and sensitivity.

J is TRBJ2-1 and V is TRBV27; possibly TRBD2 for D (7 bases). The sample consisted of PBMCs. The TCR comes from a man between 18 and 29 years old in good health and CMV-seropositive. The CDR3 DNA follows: TGTGCCAGCAGTTCGACAGGTGCGGGGGTCAATGAGCAGTTCTTC. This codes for CASSSTGAGVNEQFF.